The sample holds one count of the clone carrying this T cell receptor beta chain. The data stem from a study of blood T cell repertoires in COVID-19. Study background: T cells, B-cell-depleted T cells, or PBMCs supplied cDNA or gDNA.

Per the original methods: Estimates of nucleated cell counts were drawn from the amplification of reference gene primers. Sequencing used immunoSEQ multiplex PCR; TCRdb keeps in-frame clones, though not all of them. V and J calls plus clone size are reproduced from that table; the DNA served to infer D and trimming. The data contain about 280,000 clones, 75% to 85% of them seen just once; the ten biggest clones take up roughly 4.6%. V dropped 6 bases and J dropped 8; count of bases not matched to a gene: 10. The V gene's germline CDR1 is WSHSY and CDR2 SAAADI. CDR3 size: 14 residues. Sequencing was carried out using peripheral blood. This chain links TRBV10-2 with TRBJ1-2; 9 bases match TRBD1. The TCR sequence derives from a man aged 50 or older with active or convalescent COVID-19. The CDR3 reads CASSRDRVLGGYTF. In DNA form, the CDR3 reads TGCGCCAGCAGCCGGGACAGGGTCTTGGGAGGCTACACCTTC.